These T cell receptor beta chains were read from a single sample in a study of PD-L1 blockade in urothelial cancer. The data were produced by immunoSEQ multiplex PCR, yet TCRdb's version contains in-frame clones alone and is incomplete. Of about 53,000 clones listed, around 85% are singletons. Sequenced material: PBMCs, taken around atezolizumab (anti-PD-L1) treatment. The source is a woman aged 55 to 70 with urothelial cancer. Each CDR3 is given with its conserved first and last residue. Fields, in order: D gene, J gene, V gene, clone size, CDR3 protein, CDR3 DNA. The D gene is left open where the match is weak. Only part of the rows carry a size: once, few, many, or a class if the clone is expanded.

d_call: -
j_call: TRBJ1-4
v_call: TRBV7-8
clone_size: -
cdr3_aa: CASSLGQDRSEKLFF
cdr3_nt: TGTGCCAGCAGCTTAGGACAGGATAGATCCGAAAAACTGTTTTTT

d_call: -
j_call: TRBJ1-2
v_call: TRBV5-8
clone_size: once
cdr3_aa: CASSPPGIGYGYTF
cdr3_nt: TGTGCCAGCAGCCCCCCGGGGATTGGCTATGGCTACACCTTC

d_call: -
j_call: TRBJ2-7
v_call: TRBV7-2
clone_size: -
cdr3_aa: CASSLAVRDEQYF
cdr3_nt: TGTGCCAGCAGCTTAGCGGTCAGGGACGAGCAGTACTTC

d_call: TRBD2
j_call: TRBJ2-1
v_call: TRBV27
clone_size: -
cdr3_aa: CASSLSSAGEQFF
cdr3_nt: TGTGCCAGCAGTTTAAGTTCAGCGGGGGAGCAGTTCTTC

d_call: TRBD2
j_call: TRBJ2-7
v_call: TRBV7-8
clone_size: -
cdr3_aa: CASSLTTSPQQYF
cdr3_nt: TGTGCCAGCAGCCTTACGACTAGCCCTCAGCAGTACTTC

d_call: TRBD2
j_call: TRBJ2-7
v_call: TRBV6-5
clone_size: -
cdr3_aa: CASRPGGGPSYEQYF
cdr3_nt: TGTGCCAGCCGCCCGGGGGGAGGGCCCTCCTACGAGCAGTACTTC

d_call: -
j_call: TRBJ1-2
v_call: TRBV18
clone_size: -
cdr3_aa: CASSPSFNYGYTF
cdr3_nt: TGTGCCAGCTCACCTTCCTTTAACTATGGCTACACCTTC

d_call: -
j_call: TRBJ1-1
v_call: TRBV10-3
clone_size: -
cdr3_aa: CAISTTGRNTEAFF
cdr3_nt: TGTGCCATCAGCACTACAGGGAGGAACACTGAAGCTTTCTTT

d_call: TRBD1
j_call: TRBJ2-1
v_call: TRBV29-1
clone_size: -
cdr3_aa: CSVEKDRGRYNEQFF
cdr3_nt: TGCAGCGTTGAAAAGGACAGGGGTCGGTACAATGAGCAGTTCTTC

d_call: TRBD1
j_call: TRBJ2-7
v_call: TRBV5-1
clone_size: -
cdr3_aa: CASSWDRGGEQYF
cdr3_nt: TGCGCCAGCAGCTGGGACAGGGGGGGCGAGCAGTACTTC